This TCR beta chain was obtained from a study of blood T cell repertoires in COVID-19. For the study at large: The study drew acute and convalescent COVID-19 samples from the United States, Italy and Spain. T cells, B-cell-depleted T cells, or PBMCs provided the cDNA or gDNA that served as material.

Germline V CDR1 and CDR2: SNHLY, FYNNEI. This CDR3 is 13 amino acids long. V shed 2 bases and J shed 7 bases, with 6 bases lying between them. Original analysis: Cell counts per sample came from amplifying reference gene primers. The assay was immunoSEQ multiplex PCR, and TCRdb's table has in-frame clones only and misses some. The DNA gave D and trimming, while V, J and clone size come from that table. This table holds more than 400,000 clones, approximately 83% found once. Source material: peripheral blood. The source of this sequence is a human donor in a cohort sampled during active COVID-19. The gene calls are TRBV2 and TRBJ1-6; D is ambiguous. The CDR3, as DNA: TGTGCCAGCAGTGAAAACGGGAATTCACCCCTCCACTTT. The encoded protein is CASSENGNSPLHF.